These 11 T cell receptor beta chains came from one sample sequenced in a study of regulatory T cells in long-lasting Graves disease. Time point noted: newly diagnosed GD, antithyroid drugs for less than 3 months. With RNA extracted from PBMCs as input, the TCR library was made. TCR beta libraries were built with iRepertoire HTBI primers and Arm-PCR of CDR3 regions. MiXCR, run by TCRdb on the multiplex PCR reads, gives a single entry per CDR3 protein. This sample has around 420,000 distinct CDR3 sequences, with around 16% found just once. Sequencing was performed on peripheral blood mononuclear cells (PBMCs), taken at new diagnosis, from a patient treated with antithyroid drugs. These receptors were taken from a female donor with Graves disease.

The chain couples TRBV9 to TRBJ2-3; 10 nucleotides align to TRBD2. There are 18 residues in the CDR3. Germline values: CDR1 SGDLS, CDR2 YYNGEE. Trimming took 2 bases from V and 0 from J; bases not matched to a gene: 9. CDR3: CASSVSLAGVESTDTQYF. The CDR3 nucleotides are TGTGCCAGCAGCGTTTCTCTAGCGGGAGTCGAGAGCACAGATACGCAGTATTTT.

At least ten counts were recorded for this clonotype. The chain combines TRBV7-9 with TRBJ2-7; 9 nucleotides align to TRBD2. The CDR3 runs 15 residues. Trimming at V came to 2 bases and at J to 0 bases, leaving 2 bases not matched to a gene. Germline assignment: CDR1 SEHNR and CDR2 FQNEAQ (reference sequence). DNA for the CDR3: TGTGCCAGCAGCTTAAGCGGGAGGAGCTCCTACGAGCAGTACTTC. It translates to CASSLSGRSSYEQYF. Using reference TRBV7-9 and TRBJ2-7 for the parts outside the CDR3, the full variable domain is DTGVSQNPRHKITKRGQNVTFRCDPISEHNRLYWYRQTLGQGPEFLTYFQNEAQLEKSRLLSDRFSAERPKGSFSTLEIQRTEQGDSAMYLCASSLSGRSSYEQYFGPGTRLTVT.

The sample holds a few counts of this clonotype. The chain joins TRBV20-1 to TRBJ1-4; possibly TRBD1 for D (6 bases). The V gene's germline CDR1 is DFQATT and CDR2 SNEGSKA (reference sequence). This CDR3 contains 18 residues. With 3 bases removed from V and 8 bases from J, the gap between germline ends came to 28 bases. The chain's CDR3 is CSASLSRGPASVLEKLFF. Written as DNA, the CDR3 is TGCAGTGCTAGTCTCAGTCGGGGGCCCGCCTCGGTCTTGGAAAAACTGTTTTTT.

Remarks on this clonotype: This may be a read error, as it is one base from a much larger clone. V gene TRBV5-4 combines with J gene TRBJ2-2; D is ambiguous. In germline, CDR1 is SGHNT, CDR2 YYREEE (reference sequence). The CDR3 has 13 residues. V lost 6 bases to trimming and J lost 7 bases, with 13 bases between them. CDR3 nucleotide sequence: TGTGCCAGCAACTTTGGCAGCCTCGGGGAGCTGTTTTTT. Residues: CASNFGSLGELFF. Complete variable domain (other parts from reference TRBV5-4 and TRBJ2-2): ETGVTQSPTHLIKTRGQQVTLRCSSQSGHNTVSWYQQALGQGPQFIFQYYREEENGRGNFPPRFSGLQFPNYSSELNVNALELDDSALYLCASNFGSLGELFFGEGSRLTVL.

This clonotype was seen many times. The chain couples TRBV6-1 to TRBJ1-2; 8 nucleotides align to TRBD1. With 6 bases clipped from V and 5 bases from J, the junction kept 20 bases outside the gene matches. Germline V gene sequence: CDR1 MNHNS, CDR2 SASEGT. CDR3 length: 18 amino acids. The CDR3 DNA reads TGTGCCAGCAGGGCCAGAGAAGGGGGCAGGGGGCAGATATATGGCTACACCTTC. Encoded protein: CASRAREGGRGQIYGYTF.

A few counts support this clonotype. A much larger clone lies a single base off, so this may be a read error. The chain combines TRBV11-2 with TRBJ2-7, with 8 bases matching TRBD1. This CDR3 is built from 14 residues. Germline V gives CDR1 SGHAT, CDR2 FQNNGV. V lost 8 bases and J lost 3; bases outside the gene matches: 9. The CDR3 DNA follows: TGTGCCAGCTGCTCCGGGACAGGAAGCTACGAGCAGTACTTC. Amino acids: CASCSGTGSYEQYF.

This clonotype was detected many times. The J gene is TRBJ2-7, the V gene TRBV20-1; D is possibly TRBD2 (5 bases). Germline V gene sequence: CDR1 DFQATT, CDR2 SNEGSKA (reference sequence). The CDR3 is 14 residues long. V lost 3 bases, J lost 7 bases, and 19 bases lay in between. The CDR3 spells CSASPGKLVGEQYF. The CDR3 DNA sequence: TGCAGTGCTAGCCCGGGGAAGCTAGTAGGAGAGCAGTACTTC.

This chain joins TRBV7-2 and TRBJ2-1, with D possibly matching TRBD2 (6 bases). V lost 1 base to trimming and J lost 2 bases, with 15 bases between them. Germline-derived CDR1 and CDR2 are SGHTA and FQGNSA. The CDR3 is made up of 17 amino acids. CDR3 in amino acids: CASSLDSGTLTYNEQFF. The DNA of the CDR3 is TGTGCCAGCAGCTTAGATAGTGGGACTTTGACCTACAATGAGCAGTTCTTC.

Written as DNA, the CDR3 is TGTGCCAGCAGATCCCCTAGCGGAACTAGCACAGATACGCAGTATTTT. It translates to CASRSPSGTSTDTQYF. The V and J genes are TRBV7-9 and TRBJ2-3; 7 nucleotides agree with TRBD2. The CDR3 length is 16 residues. V lost 6 bases to trimming and J lost 0 bases; unmatched junction nucleotides: 9. Germline V lookup: CDR1 SEHNR, CDR2 FQNEAQ (reference sequence).

Many counts were recorded for this clonotype. This chain's CDR3 is CASSPRGGDYNEQFF. The CDR3 region has the DNA TGTGCCAGCAGCCCACGGGGGGGCGACTACAATGAGCAGTTCTTC. The chain joins TRBV7-9 to TRBJ2-1; the match to TRBD2 covers 8 bases. This CDR3 is 15 amino acids long. After removal of 5 bases from V and 3 bases from J, the junction contained 6 bases not matched to a gene. Germline V CDR1 and CDR2: SEHNR, FQNEAQ (reference sequence).

This clonotype was counted at least ten times. The CDR3 protein is CASSLGTLNTEAFF. The DNA of the CDR3 is TGTGCCAGCAGTTTGGGCACCCTGAACACTGAAGCTTTCTTT. The genes are TRBV12-3 or TRBV12-4 and TRBJ1-1; D remains ambiguous. The CDR3 is made up of 14 amino acids. V was shortened by 3 bases and J by 0 bases, with 8 bases between the two germline ends.